This passage covers 4 T cell receptor beta chains from one sample sequenced in a study of shared clonotypes between healthy human individuals. Sequencing used immunoSEQ multiplex PCR; TCRdb keeps in-frame clones, though not all of them. The sample has over 400,000 clones; 78% are singletons. The sequencing input was PBMCs. These receptors all stem from a woman aged 40-49 years in good health. Some clones in this sample may be carry-over from other donors' samples.

This clone was counted ten times or more. The rearrangement uses TRBV15 and TRBJ2-7; D gene unclear. V lost 2 bases and J 3 bases, leaving 17 bases between the germline ends. Looked up from germline, CDR1 is LNHNV and CDR2 is YYDKDF (reference sequence). CDR3 size: 16 residues. The CDR3 coding sequence is TGTGCCACCAGCAGACACGTAGAGGATAGCAGCTACGAGCAGTACTTC. The encoded protein is CATSRHVEDSSYEQYF.

In regard to this clone: A junction boundary mismatches the germline segment, possibly from a read error. The genes are TRBV4-1 and TRBJ2-4; D may be TRBD1 (6 bases). Germline V gene data show CDR1 as MGHRA and CDR2 as YSYEKL. The CDR3 runs to 14 residues. The DNA of the CDR3 is TGCGCCAGCAGCCAAGAGGACTCCGGGACAAGGCGGCACTTC. Residues: CASSQEDSGTRRHF.

This clone was counted between two and nine times. The chain couples TRBV13 to TRBJ1-4; no reliable D call. Germline values: CDR1 PRHDT, CDR2 FYEKMQ (reference sequence). The CDR3 runs 13 residues. Trimming took 2 bases from V and 7 from J, leaving 8 bases between them. The CDR3 here is CASSLTVGEKLFF. In DNA form, the CDR3 reads TGTGCCAGCAGCTTAACGGTCGGTGAAAAACTGTTTTTT.

This chain uses TRBV7-9 with TRBJ1-2; TRBD1 is a possible D gene (6 bases). The CDR3 covers 14 residues. CDR1 SEHNR and CDR2 FQNEAQ come from the germline V gene (reference sequence). V was trimmed by 2 bases and J by 4 bases, leaving 11 bases between them. The CDR3 DNA sequence: TGTGCCAGCAGCTTACCAACAGGGACCTATGGCTACACCTTC. Translating it yields CASSLPTGTYGYTF. The variable domain in full, with the rest retrieved from reference TRBV7-9 and TRBJ1-2, is DTGVSQNPRHKITKRGQNVTFRCDPISEHNRLYWYRQTLGQGPEFLTYFQNEAQLEKSRLLSDRFSAERPKGSFSTLEIQRTEQGDSAMYLCASSLPTGTYGYTFGSGTRLTVV.